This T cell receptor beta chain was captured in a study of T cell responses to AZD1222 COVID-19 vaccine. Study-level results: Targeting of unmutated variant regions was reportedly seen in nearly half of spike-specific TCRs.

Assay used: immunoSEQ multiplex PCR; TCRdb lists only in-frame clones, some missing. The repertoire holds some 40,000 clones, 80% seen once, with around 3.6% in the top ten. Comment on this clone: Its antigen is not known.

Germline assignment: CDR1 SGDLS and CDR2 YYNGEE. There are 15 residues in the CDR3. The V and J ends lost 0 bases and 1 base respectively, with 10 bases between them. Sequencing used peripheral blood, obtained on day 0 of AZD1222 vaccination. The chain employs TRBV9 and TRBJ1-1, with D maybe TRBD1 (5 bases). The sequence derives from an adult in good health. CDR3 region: CASSVVAGWNTEAFF. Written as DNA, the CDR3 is TGTGCCAGCAGCGTAGTGGCAGGGTGGAACACTGAAGCTTTCTTT.